What follows are 22 T cell receptor beta chains derived from one specimen sequenced in a study of patients and donors after allogeneic stem cell transplantation. Using its own MiXCR run on the RT-PCR reads, TCRdb lists one record per CDR3 protein. This sample has approximately 170,000 distinct CDR3 sequences, with 24% found just once. The sequencing sample was made of blood, either unsorted or a sorted T cell fraction (not recorded which). These receptors all stem from a human donor who was either an allogeneic HSCT recipient or a stem cell or donor lymphocyte infusion donor (not recorded which). It is not recorded whose cells these are; they may come from a transplant donor.

The chain combines TRBV5-1 with TRBJ2-4; possibly TRBD1 or TRBD2 for D (6 bases each). This CDR3 spans 14 amino acids. CDR1 and CDR2 from the germline V gene are SGHRS and YFSETQ. Deletions cut 4 bases from V and 8 bases from J, with 16 bases between. The CDR3: CASSSTRGRDIQYF. CDR3 in DNA: TGCGCCAGCAGCAGCACCCGGGGGCGAGACATTCAGTACTTC.

This clonotype was detected many times. The V and J genes are TRBV9 and TRBJ1-2, with TRBD1 matching 7 bases. V lost 5 bases, J lost 2 bases, and 9 bases stayed unmatched. CDR3 length: 15 amino acids. Germline V CDR1 and CDR2: SGDLS, YYNGEE. The CDR3 nucleotides are TGTGCCAGCAGTGCCCCGGGACAGTTGAACTATGGCTACACCTTC. Translating gives CASSAPGQLNYGYTF.

The rearrangement uses TRBV4-1 and TRBJ2-1; D is tentatively TRBD1 or TRBD2 (6 bases each). Trimming removed 0 bases from V and 5 bases from J, with 11 bases in between. The length of the CDR3 is 15 residues. Germline CDR1 and CDR2: MGHRA and YSYEKL. The CDR3 loop reads CASSQDDRGHNEQFF. The CDR3 region has the DNA TGCGCCAGCAGCCAAGATGACCGGGGGCACAATGAGCAGTTCTTC.

The rearrangement joins TRBV29-1 to TRBJ1-1; D gene ambiguous. CDR1 and CDR2 from the germline V gene are SQVTM and ANQGSEA. The CDR3 consists of 10 residues. Trimming cost V 3 bases and J 8 bases, with 7 bases left between them. The CDR3 here is CSVDAPEAFF. The CDR3 DNA is TGCAGCGTTGACGCCCCAGAAGCTTTCTTT.

This chain joins TRBV5-5 and TRBJ1-1, with D possibly matching TRBD1 (5 bases). Per the germline V gene, CDR1 is SGHKS and CDR2 is YYEKEE (reference sequence). The CDR3 extends over 14 amino acids. V shed 4 bases and J shed 1 base, with 11 bases lying between them. The CDR3 DNA reads TGTGCCAGCAGCCGGGACCCAGGGAACACTGAAGCTTTCTTT. The encoded protein is CASSRDPGNTEAFF.

CDR3 loop: CASSSGLNSPLHF. CDR3 coding DNA: TGTGCCAGCAGTTCAGGGTTGAATTCACCCCTCCACTTT. The chain links TRBV12-3 or TRBV12-4 to TRBJ1-6; possible D gene TRBD1, 5 bases. Trimming shortened V by 4 bases and J by 7 bases, and 8 bases separated the two germline ends. The CDR3 loop spans 13 amino acids.

This clonotype turned up a few times. V is TRBV20-1 and J is TRBJ2-3, with 7 positions matching TRBD1. Per germline, CDR1 DFQATT and CDR2 SNEGSKA (reference sequence). There are 15 residues in the CDR3. The J segment lost 2 bases and the V segment lost 5 bases, leaving 10 bases of the junction unmatched. The CDR3 coding sequence is TGCAGTGCTCCGGGCACGGGACAGATCACAGATACGCAGTATTTT. This encodes CSAPGTGQITDTQYF.

The chain couples TRBV20-1 to TRBJ2-1; 7 bases map to TRBD2. Losses at the gene ends were 5 bases for V and 0 bases for J; bases not matched to a gene: 7. The CDR3 totals 15 residues. Germline V CDR1 and CDR2: DFQATT, SNEGSKA (reference sequence). The CDR3 is CSAQKWGGSYNEQFF. The CDR3 DNA is TGCAGTGCTCAAAAGTGGGGGGGCTCCTACAATGAGCAGTTCTTC.

V and J are TRBV5-1 and TRBJ1-6, with TRBD1 identical over 7 bases. The CDR3 spans 15 residues. V was clipped by 3 bases and J by 6 bases; unmatched bases: 6. Germline-derived CDR1 and CDR2 are SGHRS and YFSETQ. Written as DNA, the CDR3 is TGCGCCAGCAGCTACCTCGGACAGGCTAATTCACCCCTCCACTTT. Translation gives CASSYLGQANSPLHF.

The rearrangement uses TRBV6-1 and TRBJ2-7; possibly TRBD1 or TRBD2 for D (5 bases each). This CDR3 is 16 amino acids long. The V and J ends lost 2 bases and 4 bases respectively, with 18 bases between them. CDR1 and CDR2 (germline): MNHNS, SASEGT. Written as DNA, the CDR3 is TGTGCCAGCAGTGAAAGGGGAGCCCCCAACTTGTACGAGCAGTACTTC. Protein: CASSERGAPNLYEQYF.

The chain combines TRBV5-1 with TRBJ1-1, with 7 bases matching TRBD1. The junction had 6 bases not matched to a gene; V was cut back by 3 bases and J by 4 bases. CDR1 and CDR2 (germline): SGHRS, YFSETQ. This CDR3 comprises 14 residues. The CDR3, as DNA: TGCGCCAGCAGCTCAACAGGGGCGAGCACTGAAGCTTTCTTT. Translating it yields CASSSTGASTEAFF.

The rearrangement links TRBV7-3 to TRBJ2-1, with 9 bases aligning to TRBD2. CDR1 and CDR2 from the germline V gene are SGHTA and FQGTGA. Trimming removed 4 bases from V and 8 bases from J; junction bases left unmatched: 6. CDR3 length: 14 residues. CDR3 sequence (DNA): TGTGCCAGCAGCTCCCTAGCGGGACTCTATGAGCAGTTCTTC. It specifies CASSSLAGLYEQFF.

The genes are TRBV18 and TRBJ2-1, with TRBD2 identical over 7 bases. CDR1 and CDR2 from the germline V gene are KGHSH and LQKENI. Trimming took 8 bases from V and 5 from J; bases not matched to a gene: 12. The CDR3 contains 15 residues. CDR3 sequence: CASGTFAGVHNEQFF. DNA of the CDR3: TGTGCCAGCGGGACCTTCGCGGGGGTCCACAATGAGCAGTTCTTC.

This clonotype has only a few counts. The chain has TRBV3-1 and TRBJ1-4; no clear D gene. Trimming shortened V by 1 base and J by 7 bases, and 13 bases separated the two germline ends. The CDR3 consists of 15 residues. CDR1 and CDR2 (germline): LGHDT, YNNKEL (reference sequence). In nucleotides, the CDR3 is TGTGCCAGCAGCCAAGCTGTAGGAGTGGCTGAAAAACTGTTTTTT. This gives the protein CASSQAVGVAEKLFF.

The genes are TRBV29-1 and TRBJ2-5; D may be TRBD2 (5 bases). CDR3 length equals 12 residues. CDR1 is SQVTM and CDR2 is ANQGSEA in the germline V gene. Trimming removed 7 bases at V and 4 bases at J, with 13 bases between. The CDR3 DNA is TGCAGCGCACGACTCGGAGGAGAGACCCAGTACTTC. Encoded protein: CSARLGGETQYF. The full variable domain, with the rest looked up from reference TRBV29-1 and TRBJ2-5, is SAVISQKPSRDICQRGTSLTIQCQVDSQVTMMFWYRQQPGQSLTLIATANQGSEATYESGFVIDKFPISRPNLTFSTLTVSNMSPEDSSIYLCSARLGGETQYFGPGTRLLVL.

The V and J genes are TRBV24-1 and TRBJ1-1; D perhaps matches TRBD1 (5 bases). V lost 9 bases to trimming and J lost 5 bases, with 15 bases between them. Germline V CDR1 and CDR2: KGHDR, SFDVKD. The CDR3 extends over 13 amino acids. The CDR3 loop reads CATRGRRETEAFF. The CDR3 nucleotides are TGTGCCACCCGGGGACGCCGGGAGACTGAAGCTTTCTTT.

The table lists this clonotype with a few counts. The chain carries TRBV6-5 and TRBJ2-2; weak D call: TRBD2 (7 bases). This CDR3 is 17 amino acids long. Between the trimmed V and J ends, which lost 2 bases and 0 bases, there was a span of 13 bases. Germline CDR1 reads MNHEY; CDR2 reads SVGAGI. This chain's CDR3 is CASSYAGGPANTGELFF. The CDR3 nucleotides are TGTGCCAGCAGTTACGCCGGGGGGCCGGCGAACACCGGGGAGCTGTTTTTT.

This clonotype was counted a few times. The chain combines TRBV5-1 with TRBJ1-4; TRBD1 aligns across 9 bases. CDR3 length: 14 amino acids. The germline V gene has CDR1 SGHRS and CDR2 YFSETQ. The J segment lost 5 bases and the V segment lost 4 bases, leaving 3 bases of the junction unmatched. CDR3 amino acids: CASSHGTGNEKLFF. As DNA, the CDR3 is TGCGCCAGCAGCCACGGGACAGGGAATGAAAAACTGTTTTTT.

This chain joins TRBV6-5 and TRBJ1-2, with 8 bases that match TRBD1. This CDR3 contains 15 residues. From germline, CDR1 is MNHEY and CDR2 SVGAGI. V gave up 4 bases and J gave up 3 bases; unmatched junction bases: 7. CDR3 region: CASSSRDRGDYGYTF. CDR3 coding DNA: TGTGCCAGCAGTTCCCGTGACAGGGGAGACTATGGCTACACCTTC.

The table lists this clonotype with a few counts. The chain recombines TRBV12-3 or TRBV12-4 with TRBJ2-5; unclear D gene. V was cut by 5 bases and J by 5 bases, with 12 bases left in between. The CDR3 runs to 13 residues. Here the CDR3 DNA reads TGTGCCAGCAGTGTCCACACCGGGGAGACCCAGTACTTC. It encodes CASSVHTGETQYF.

Points on this clonotype: A read error is possible here, since a much larger clone lies one base away. J is TRBJ1-3 and V is TRBV15; 8 nucleotides match TRBD1. The CDR3 sequence is 17 residues long. The germline V gene has CDR1 LNHNV and CDR2 YYDKDF (reference sequence). The CDR3 DNA follows: TGTGCCACCAGCGGAGACAGACAGGGGTTTTCTGGAAACACCATATATTTT. Translating it yields CATSGDRQGFSGNTIYF.

This clonotype was observed a few times. The rearrangement links TRBV4-1 to TRBJ1-1; no reliable D call. The CDR3 is 12 amino acids. The V and J ends lost 3 bases and 5 bases respectively, with 7 bases between them. CDR1 is MGHRA and CDR2 is YSYEKL in the germline V gene. The CDR3 loop is CASSHGGTEAFF. CDR3 nucleotides: TGCGCCAGCAGCCATGGCGGGACTGAAGCTTTCTTT.